In this sample, the clone carrying this T cell receptor beta chain turned up a few times. Its antigen remains unidentified. V gave up 7 bases and J gave up 0 bases; unmatched junction bases: 3. CDR3 length: 14 amino acids. The germline V gene has CDR1 SQVTM and CDR2 ANQGSEA. These data originate in a study of T cell repertoires in cytomegalovirus infection. Study summary: From public TCR beta signatures came an indication of both CMV infection and matching HLA type. Study-wide points: Totalled public TCR beta family frequency picked out people who carried CMV plus the relevant HLA. HLA-C-restricted CMV clonotypes gave the most frequent clonotype in two of eight donors.

TCRdb passed the reads through MiXCR, listing each CDR3 protein once. Among about 740,000 distinct CDR3 sequences, 35% to 45% were seen once, and the ten largest hold about 2.8%. The TCR comes from a human donor in good health (CMV status not recorded). Some clones in this sample may be carry-over from other donors' samples. Sequencing was done on a sample of PBMCs. This rearrangement joins TRBV29-1 to TRBJ2-2, with 9 bases matching TRBD1. For the CDR3, the DNA is TGCAGCGCCGGGACAGGGACGAACACCGGGGAGCTGTTTTTT. Its protein product is CSAGTGTNTGELFF.